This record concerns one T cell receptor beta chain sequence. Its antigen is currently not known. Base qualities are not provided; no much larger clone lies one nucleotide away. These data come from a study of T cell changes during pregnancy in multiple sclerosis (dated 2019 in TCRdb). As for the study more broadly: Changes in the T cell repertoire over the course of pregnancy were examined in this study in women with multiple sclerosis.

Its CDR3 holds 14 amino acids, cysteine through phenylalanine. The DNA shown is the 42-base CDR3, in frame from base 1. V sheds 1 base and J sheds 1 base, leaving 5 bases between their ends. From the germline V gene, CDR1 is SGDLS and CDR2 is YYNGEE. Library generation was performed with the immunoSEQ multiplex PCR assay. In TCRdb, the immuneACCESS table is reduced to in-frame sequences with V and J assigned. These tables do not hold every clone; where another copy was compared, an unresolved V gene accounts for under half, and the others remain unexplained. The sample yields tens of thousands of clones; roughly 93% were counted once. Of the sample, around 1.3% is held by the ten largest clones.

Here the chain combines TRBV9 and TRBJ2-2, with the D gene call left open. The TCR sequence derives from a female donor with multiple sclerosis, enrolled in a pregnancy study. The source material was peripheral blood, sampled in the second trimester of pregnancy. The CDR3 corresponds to CASSVYGNTGELFF. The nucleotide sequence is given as TGTGCCAGCAGCGTATACGGGAACACCGGGGAGCTGTTTTTT.